The entry below describes one TCR beta chain. The data were obtained in a study of blood T cell repertoires in COVID-19. Overall study: Sites in the United States, Italy and Spain provided acute and convalescent COVID-19 samples. In each case, the material was cDNA or gDNA derived from T cells, B-cell-depleted T cells, or PBMCs.

The CDR3 runs to 14 residues. Trimming cost V 3 bases and J 9 bases, with 15 bases left between them. CDR1 is SEHNR, CDR2 FQNEAQ, per germline (reference sequence). Per the authors' pipeline: Estimation of nucleated cell counts relied on the amplification of reference gene primers. Assay: immunoSEQ multiplex PCR; the TCRdb copy retains only in-frame clones and omits some. That table furnishes V, J and clone size, whereas the DNA furnished D and trimming. The sample yields around 150,000 clones, roughly nine tenths seen once. The origin of this receptor is a man in his 60s with acute or convalescent COVID-19. The chain links TRBV7-9 to TRBJ2-1, with D perhaps TRBD2 (5 bases). Material: peripheral blood. CDR3 sequence: CASSFIRLEGEQFF. CDR3 coding DNA: TGTGCCAGCAGCTTTATCCGGCTTGAGGGTGAGCAGTTCTTC.